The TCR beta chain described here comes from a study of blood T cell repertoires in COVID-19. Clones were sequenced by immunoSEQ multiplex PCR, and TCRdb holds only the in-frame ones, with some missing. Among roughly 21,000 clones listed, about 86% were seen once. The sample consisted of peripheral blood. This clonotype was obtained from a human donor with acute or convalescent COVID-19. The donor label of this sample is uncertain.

CDR3 region: CASSYSEGNSPLHF. The CDR3 DNA sequence: TGTGCCAGCAGTTACAGTGAGGGTAATTCACCCCTCCACTTT. This chain connects TRBV6-6 to TRBJ1-6; D unclear. The CDR3 is made up of 14 amino acids. The V and J ends lost 2 bases and 6 bases respectively, with 8 bases between them. The germline CDR1 and CDR2 sequences are MNHNY and SVGAGI (reference sequence).